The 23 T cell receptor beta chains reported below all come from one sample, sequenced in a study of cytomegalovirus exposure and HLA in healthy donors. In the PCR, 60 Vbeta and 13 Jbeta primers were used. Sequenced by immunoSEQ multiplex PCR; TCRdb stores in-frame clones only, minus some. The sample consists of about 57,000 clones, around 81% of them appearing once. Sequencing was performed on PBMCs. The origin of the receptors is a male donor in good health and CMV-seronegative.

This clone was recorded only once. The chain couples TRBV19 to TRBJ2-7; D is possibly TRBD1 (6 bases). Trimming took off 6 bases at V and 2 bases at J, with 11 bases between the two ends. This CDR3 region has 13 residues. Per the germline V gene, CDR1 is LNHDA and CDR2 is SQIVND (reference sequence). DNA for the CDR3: TGTGCCAGTAGGAATGCAGGGGCCTACGAGCAGTACTTC. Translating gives CASRNAGAYEQYF.

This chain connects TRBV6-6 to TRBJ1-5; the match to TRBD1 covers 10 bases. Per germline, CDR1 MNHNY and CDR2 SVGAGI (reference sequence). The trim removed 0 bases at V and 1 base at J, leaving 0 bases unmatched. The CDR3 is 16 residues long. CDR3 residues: CASSYSTGGSNQPQHF. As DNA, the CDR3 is TGTGCCAGCAGTTACTCGACAGGGGGCAGCAATCAGCCCCAGCATTTT.

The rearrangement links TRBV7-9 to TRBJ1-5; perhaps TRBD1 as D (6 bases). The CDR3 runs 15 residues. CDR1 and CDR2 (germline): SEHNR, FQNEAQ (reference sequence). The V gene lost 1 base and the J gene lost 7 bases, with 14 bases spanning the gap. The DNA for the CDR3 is TGTGCCAGCAGCTTAGGGGAGGGGGTAGGGCAGCCCCAGCATTTT. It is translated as CASSLGEGVGQPQHF.

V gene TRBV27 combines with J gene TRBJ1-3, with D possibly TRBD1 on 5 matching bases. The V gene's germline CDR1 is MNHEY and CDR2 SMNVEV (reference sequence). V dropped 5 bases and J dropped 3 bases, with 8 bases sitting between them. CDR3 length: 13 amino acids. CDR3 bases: TGTGCCAGCAGTCGGGGGTTTGGAAACACCATATATTTT. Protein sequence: CASSRGFGNTIYF.

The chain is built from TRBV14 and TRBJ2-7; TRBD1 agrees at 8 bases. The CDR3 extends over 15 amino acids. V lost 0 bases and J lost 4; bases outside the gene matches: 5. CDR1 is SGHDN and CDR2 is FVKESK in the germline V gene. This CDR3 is CASSQDDRGRYEQYF. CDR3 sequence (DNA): TGTGCCAGCAGCCAAGACGACAGGGGTCGATACGAGCAGTACTTC.

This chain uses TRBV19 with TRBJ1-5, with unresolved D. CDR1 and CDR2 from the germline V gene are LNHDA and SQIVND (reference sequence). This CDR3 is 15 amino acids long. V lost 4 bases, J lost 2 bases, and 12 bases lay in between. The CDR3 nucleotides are TGTGCCAGTAGTACGACACCGTCGGGCAATCAGCCCCAGCATTTT. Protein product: CASSTTPSGNQPQHF.

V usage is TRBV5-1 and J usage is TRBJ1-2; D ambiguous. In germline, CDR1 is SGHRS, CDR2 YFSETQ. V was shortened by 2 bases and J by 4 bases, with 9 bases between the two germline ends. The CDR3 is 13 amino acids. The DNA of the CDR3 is TGCGCCAGCAGCTTAGATGACACCTATGGCTACACCTTC. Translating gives CASSLDDTYGYTF.

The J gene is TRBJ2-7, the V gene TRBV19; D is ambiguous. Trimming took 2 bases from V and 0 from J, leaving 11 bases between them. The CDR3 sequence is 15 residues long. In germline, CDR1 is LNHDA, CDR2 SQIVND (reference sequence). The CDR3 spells CASSISQVHSYEQYF. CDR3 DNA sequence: TGTGCCAGTAGTATAAGCCAGGTCCACTCCTACGAGCAGTACTTC.

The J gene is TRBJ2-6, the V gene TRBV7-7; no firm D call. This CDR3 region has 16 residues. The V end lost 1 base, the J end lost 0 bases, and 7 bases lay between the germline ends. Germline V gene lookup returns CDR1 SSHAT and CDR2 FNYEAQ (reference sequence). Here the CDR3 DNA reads TGTGCCAGCAGCTTAGGACTCGACTCTGGGGCCAACGTCCTGACTTTC. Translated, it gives CASSLGLDSGANVLTF.

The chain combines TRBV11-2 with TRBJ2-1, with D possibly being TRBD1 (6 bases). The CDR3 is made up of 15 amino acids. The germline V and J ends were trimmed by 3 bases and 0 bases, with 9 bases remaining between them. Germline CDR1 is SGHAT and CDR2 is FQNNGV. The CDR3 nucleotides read TGTGCCAGCAGCTTCACAGGGAGCTCCTACAATGAGCAGTTCTTC. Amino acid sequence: CASSFTGSSYNEQFF.

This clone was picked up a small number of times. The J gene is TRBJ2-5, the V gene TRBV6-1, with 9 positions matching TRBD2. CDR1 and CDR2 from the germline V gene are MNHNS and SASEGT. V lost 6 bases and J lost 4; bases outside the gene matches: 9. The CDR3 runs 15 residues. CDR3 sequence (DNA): TGTGCCAGCAGCCGAAGCGGGGGGACCGGAGAGACCCAGTACTTC. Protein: CASSRSGGTGETQYF.

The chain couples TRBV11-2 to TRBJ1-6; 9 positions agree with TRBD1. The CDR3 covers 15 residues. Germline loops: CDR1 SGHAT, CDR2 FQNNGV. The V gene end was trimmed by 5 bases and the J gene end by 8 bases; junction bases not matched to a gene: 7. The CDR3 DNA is TGTGCCAGCAGCCCCCGGACAGGGGCGGATTCACCCCTCCACTTT. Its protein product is CASSPRTGADSPLHF.

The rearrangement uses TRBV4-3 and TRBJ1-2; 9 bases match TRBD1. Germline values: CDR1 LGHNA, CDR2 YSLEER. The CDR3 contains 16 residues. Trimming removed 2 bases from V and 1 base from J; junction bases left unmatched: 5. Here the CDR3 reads CASSQTTGGYNYGYTF. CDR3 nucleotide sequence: TGCGCCAGCAGCCAAACAACAGGGGGCTATAACTATGGCTACACCTTC.

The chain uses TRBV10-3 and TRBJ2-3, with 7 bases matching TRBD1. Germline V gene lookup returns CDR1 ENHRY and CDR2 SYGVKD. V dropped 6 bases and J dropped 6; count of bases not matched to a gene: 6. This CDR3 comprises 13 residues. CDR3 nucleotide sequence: TGTGCCATCAGCGACAGGGAGAGGGATACGCAGTATTTT. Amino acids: CAISDRERDTQYF.

The CDR3 is CASSDYRGHYGYTF. In DNA form, the CDR3 reads TGTGCCAGCAGTGACTACAGGGGGCACTATGGCTACACCTTC. The rearrangement uses TRBV25-1 and TRBJ1-2; TRBD1 aligns across 9 bases. V was pared by 3 bases and J by 3 bases, with 2 bases of the junction left unmatched. Germline assignment: CDR1 MGHDK and CDR2 SYGVNS. The CDR3 spans 14 residues.

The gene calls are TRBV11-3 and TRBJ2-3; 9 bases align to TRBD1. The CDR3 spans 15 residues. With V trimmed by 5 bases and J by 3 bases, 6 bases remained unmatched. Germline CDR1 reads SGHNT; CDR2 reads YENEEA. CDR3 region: CASSPGTGNTDTQYF. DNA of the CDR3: TGTGCCAGCAGCCCCGGGACAGGGAATACAGATACGCAGTATTTT.

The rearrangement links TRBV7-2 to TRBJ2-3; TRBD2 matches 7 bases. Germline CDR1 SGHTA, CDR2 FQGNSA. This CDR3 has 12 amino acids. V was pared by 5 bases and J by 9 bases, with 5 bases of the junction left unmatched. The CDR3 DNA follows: TGTGCCAGCAGCCCTCTAGCGGACACGCAGTATTTT. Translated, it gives CASSPLADTQYF.

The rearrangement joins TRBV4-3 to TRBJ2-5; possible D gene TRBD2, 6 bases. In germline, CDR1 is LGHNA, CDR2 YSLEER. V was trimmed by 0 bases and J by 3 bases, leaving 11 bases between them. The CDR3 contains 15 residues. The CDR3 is CASSQDWGVEETQYF. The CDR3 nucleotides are TGCGCCAGCAGCCAAGATTGGGGGGTGGAAGAGACCCAGTACTTC.

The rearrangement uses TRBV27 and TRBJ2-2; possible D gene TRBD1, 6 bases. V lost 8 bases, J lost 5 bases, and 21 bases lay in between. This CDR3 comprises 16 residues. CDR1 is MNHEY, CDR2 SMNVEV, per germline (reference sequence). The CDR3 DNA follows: TGTGCCAGCCGAACCCTACTACAGGGAAGGACCGGGGAGCTGTTTTTT. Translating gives CASRTLLQGRTGELFF.

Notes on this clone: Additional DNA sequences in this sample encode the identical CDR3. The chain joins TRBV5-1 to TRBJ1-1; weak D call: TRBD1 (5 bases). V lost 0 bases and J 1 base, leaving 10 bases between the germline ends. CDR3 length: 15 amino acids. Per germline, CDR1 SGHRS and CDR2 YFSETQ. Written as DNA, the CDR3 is TGCGCCAGCAGCTTGGGGTCGGGGGGGAACACTGAAGCTTTCTTT. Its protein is CASSLGSGGNTEAFF.

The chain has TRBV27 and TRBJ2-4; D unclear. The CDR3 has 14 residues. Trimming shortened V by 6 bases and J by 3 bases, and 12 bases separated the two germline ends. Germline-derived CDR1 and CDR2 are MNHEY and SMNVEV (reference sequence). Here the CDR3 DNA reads TGTGCCAGCAGCTCCGACATCTTCAAAAACATTCAGTACTTC. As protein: CASSSDIFKNIQYF.

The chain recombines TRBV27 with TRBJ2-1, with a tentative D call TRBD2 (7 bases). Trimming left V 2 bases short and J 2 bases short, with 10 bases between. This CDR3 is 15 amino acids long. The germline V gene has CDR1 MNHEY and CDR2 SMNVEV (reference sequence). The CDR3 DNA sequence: TGTGCCAGCAGTTTAGGCGGGGGCCCCTACAATGAGCAGTTCTTC. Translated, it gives CASSLGGGPYNEQFF.

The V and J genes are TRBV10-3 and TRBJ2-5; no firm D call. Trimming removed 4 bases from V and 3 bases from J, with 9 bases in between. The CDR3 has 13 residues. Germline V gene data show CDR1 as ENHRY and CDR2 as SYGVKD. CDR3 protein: CAISVNSKETQYF. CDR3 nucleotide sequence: TGTGCCATCAGTGTGAATAGCAAAGAGACCCAGTACTTC.